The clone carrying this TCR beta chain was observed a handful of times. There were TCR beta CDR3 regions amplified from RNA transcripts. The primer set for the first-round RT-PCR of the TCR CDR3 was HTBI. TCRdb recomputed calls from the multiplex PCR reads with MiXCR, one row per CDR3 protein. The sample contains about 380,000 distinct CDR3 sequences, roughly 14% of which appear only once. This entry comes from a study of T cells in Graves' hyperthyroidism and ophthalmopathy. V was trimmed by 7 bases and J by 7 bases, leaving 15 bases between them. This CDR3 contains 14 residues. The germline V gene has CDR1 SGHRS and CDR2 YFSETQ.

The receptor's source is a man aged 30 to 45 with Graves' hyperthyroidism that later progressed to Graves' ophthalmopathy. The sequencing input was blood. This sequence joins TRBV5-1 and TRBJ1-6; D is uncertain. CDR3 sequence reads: CASGPGLGNSPLHF. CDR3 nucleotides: TGCGCCAGCGGACCGGGCCTAGGGAATTCACCCCTCCACTTT.